This T cell receptor beta chain derives from a study of OX40 agonist ivuxolimab in advanced cancers. Measured with immunoSEQ multiplex PCR; TCRdb has only the in-frame clones, and not every one. The sample has some 19,000 clones, 75% to 80% seen once. This receptor was identified in an adult with an advanced solid tumor such as melanoma, head and neck, liver or kidney cancer. The sample was CD4+ or CD8+ T cells sorted from blood, taken in a trial of the OX40 agonist ivuxolimab.

The CDR3 DNA reads as TGTGCCAGCAGTTTTACGGAACAGTTCTTC. This codes for CASSFTEQFF. The gene calls are TRBV28 and TRBJ2-1; D gene uncertain. The CDR3 runs 10 residues. The germline gives CDR1 MDHEN, CDR2 SYDVKM. Trimming took 3 bases from V and 13 from J, leaving 7 bases between them.